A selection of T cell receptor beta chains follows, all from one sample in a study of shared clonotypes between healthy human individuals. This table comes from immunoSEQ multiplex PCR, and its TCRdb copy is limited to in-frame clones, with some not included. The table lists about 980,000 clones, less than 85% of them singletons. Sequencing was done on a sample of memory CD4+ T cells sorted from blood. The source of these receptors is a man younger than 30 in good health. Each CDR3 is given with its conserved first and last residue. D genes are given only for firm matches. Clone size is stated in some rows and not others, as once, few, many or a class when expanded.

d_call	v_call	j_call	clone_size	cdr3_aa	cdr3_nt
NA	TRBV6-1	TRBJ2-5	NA	CASNQGVRAQETQYF	TGTGCCAGCAATCAAGGCGTGAGGGCTCAAGAGACCCAGTACTTC
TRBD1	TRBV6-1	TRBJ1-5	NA	CASSEATGGISNQPQHF	TGTGCCAGCAGTGAAGCGACAGGGGGGATTAGCAATCAGCCCCAGCATTTT
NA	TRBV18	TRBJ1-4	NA	CASSPVGEKLFF	TGTGCCAGCTCACCCGTTGGAGAAAAACTGTTTTTT
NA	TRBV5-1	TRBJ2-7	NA	CASSSGQPGSYEQYF	TGCGCCAGCAGCTCTGGACAGCCCGGATCCTACGAGCAGTACTTC
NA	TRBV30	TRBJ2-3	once	CAWSVAGRGYTQYF	TGTGCCTGGAGTGTTGCCGGGCGAGGATACACGCAGTATTTT
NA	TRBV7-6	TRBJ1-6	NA	CASSPPNAPLHF	TGTGCCAGCAGCCCCCCTAACGCACCCCTCCACTTT
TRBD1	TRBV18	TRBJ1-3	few	CASSPRGRTGNTIYF	TGTGCCAGCTCACCCAGGGGGCGAACTGGAAACACCATATATTTT
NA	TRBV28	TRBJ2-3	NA	CAIRRDPDTQYF	TGTGCCATCCGAAGAGACCCAGATACGCAGTATTTT
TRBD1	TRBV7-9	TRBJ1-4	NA	CASSLPGQGGKLFF	TGTGCCAGCAGCCTACCGGGACAGGGAGGAAAACTGTTTTTT
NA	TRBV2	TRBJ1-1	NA	CASSAQGRGTEAFF	TGTGCCAGCAGTGCTCAGGGGAGGGGGACTGAAGCTTTCTTT
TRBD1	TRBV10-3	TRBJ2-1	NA	CAISEGGQGSYNEQFF	TGTGCCATCAGTGAAGGGGGACAGGGGAGTTACAATGAGCAGTTCTTC
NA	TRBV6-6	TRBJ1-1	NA	CASSPDTEAFF	TGTGCCAGCAGCCCGGACACTGAAGCTTTCTTT
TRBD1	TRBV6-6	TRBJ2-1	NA	CASSQSGTGGYNEQFF	TGTGCCAGCAGCCAATCCGGGACAGGGGGTTACAATGAGCAGTTCTTC
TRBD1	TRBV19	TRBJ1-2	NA	CASRDNRGRDYGYTF	TGTGCCAGTAGGGACAACAGGGGCCGGGACTATGGCTACACCTTC
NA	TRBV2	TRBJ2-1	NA	CASNLQGPAFF	TGTGCCAGCAATCTACAGGGTCCAGCGTTCTTC
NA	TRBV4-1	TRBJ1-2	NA	CASSQERDSPAYGYTF	TGCGCCAGCAGCCAAGAAAGAGACAGCCCTGCCTATGGCTACACCTTC
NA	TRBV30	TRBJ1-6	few	CAWRGIVNSPLHF	TGTGCCTGGAGGGGGATCGTTAATTCACCCCTCCACTTT
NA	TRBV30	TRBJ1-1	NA	CAWSNGGQAEAFF	TGTGCCTGGAGTAACGGGGGGCAAGCTGAAGCTTTCTTT
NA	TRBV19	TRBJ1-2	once	CASKPRPEALGYTF	TGTGCCAGTAAACCCCGTCCGGAGGCCTTGGGCTACACCTTC
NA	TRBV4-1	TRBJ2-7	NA	CASSQRTVSSYEQYF	TGCGCCAGCAGCCAAAGGACAGTAAGCTCCTACGAGCAGTACTTC
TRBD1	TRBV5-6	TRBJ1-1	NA	CASSYGTGNTEAFF	TGTGCCAGCAGTTATGGGACAGGGAACACTGAAGCTTTCTTT
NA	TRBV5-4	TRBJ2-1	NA	CASSHLAGPYNEQFF	TGTGCCAGCAGCCATCTGGCAGGCCCATACAATGAGCAGTTCTTC
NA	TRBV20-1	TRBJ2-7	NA	CSVLAGREQYF	TGCAGTGTGTTGGCAGGGCGGGAGCAGTACTTC
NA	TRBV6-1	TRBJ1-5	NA	CASSGDTQRNQPQHF	TGTGCCAGCAGCGGGGACACTCAACGCAATCAGCCCCAGCATTTT
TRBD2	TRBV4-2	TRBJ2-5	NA	CASSLSSGGTRETQYF	TGTGCCAGCAGCCTCTCTAGCGGGGGGACCCGAGAGACCCAGTACTTC
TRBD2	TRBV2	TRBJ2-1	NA	CASTDGLAVNEQFF	TGTGCCAGCACGGATGGACTAGCGGTCAATGAGCAGTTCTTC
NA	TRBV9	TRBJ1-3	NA	CASSDSTSGNTIYF	TGTGCCAGCAGCGACAGTACCTCTGGAAACACCATATATTTT
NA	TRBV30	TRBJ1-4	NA	CAWDPGHKSEKLFF	TGTGCCTGGGATCCGGGACATAAGAGTGAAAAACTGTTTTTT
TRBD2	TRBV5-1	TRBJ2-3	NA	CASSFPLAGYTDTQYF	TGCGCCAGCAGCTTCCCACTAGCGGGATACACAGATACGCAGTATTTT
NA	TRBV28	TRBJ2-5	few	CASRGGATLSPSETQYF	TGTGCCAGCAGAGGAGGGGCTACCCTAAGCCCTTCGGAGACCCAGTACTTC
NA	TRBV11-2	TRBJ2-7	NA	CASSFTEGTNYEQYF	TGTGCCAGCAGCTTTACAGAGGGGACGAACTACGAGCAGTACTTC
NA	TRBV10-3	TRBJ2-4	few	CAISEALAKNIQYF	TGTGCCATCAGTGAGGCCTTAGCCAAAAACATTCAGTACTTC
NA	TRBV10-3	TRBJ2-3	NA	CAMQVDLRDTQYF	TGTGCCATGCAGGTCGACCTGAGAGATACGCAGTATTTT
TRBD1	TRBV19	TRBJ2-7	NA	CASSPADRGRGEQYF	TGTGCCAGTAGTCCAGCCGACAGGGGAAGGGGCGAGCAGTACTTC
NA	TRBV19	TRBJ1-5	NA	CASSWGNYQPQHF	TGTGCCAGTAGTTGGGGTAATTATCAGCCCCAGCATTTT
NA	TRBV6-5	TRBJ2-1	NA	CASSPPARLEQFF	TGTGCCAGCAGCCCACCCGCGCGGCTTGAGCAGTTCTTC
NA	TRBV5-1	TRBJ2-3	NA	CASSLEGGSTDTQYF	TGCGCCAGCAGCTTGGAGGGCGGGAGCACAGATACGCAGTATTTT
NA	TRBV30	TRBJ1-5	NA	CAWSYRVSNQPQHF	TGTGCCTGGAGTTACAGGGTGAGCAATCAGCCCCAGCATTTT
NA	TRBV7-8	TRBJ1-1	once	CASSPLGGRGSNTEAFF	TGTGCCAGCAGCCCCTTGGGGGGTCGGGGTAGCAACACTGAAGCTTTCTTT
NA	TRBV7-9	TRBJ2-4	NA	CASSLGRTEVLAKNIQYF	TGTGCCAGCAGCTTAGGGCGTACCGAGGTCCTAGCCAAAAACATTCAGTACTTC
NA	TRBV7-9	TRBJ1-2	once	CASSLDTGLGGYTF	TGTGCCAGCAGCTTAGACACAGGGCTGGGAGGCTACACCTTC
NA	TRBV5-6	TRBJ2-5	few	CASSLDRETQYF	TGTGCCAGCAGCTTGGACCGGGAGACCCAGTACTTC
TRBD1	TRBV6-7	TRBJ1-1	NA	CASSYLTDRGLGTEAFF	TGTGCCAGCAGTTACTTAACAGACAGGGGTTTGGGCACTGAAGCTTTCTTT
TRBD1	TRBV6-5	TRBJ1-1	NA	CASRLRTGNTEAFF	TGTGCCAGCAGACTACGGACAGGGAACACTGAAGCTTTCTTT
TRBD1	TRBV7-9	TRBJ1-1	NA	CASSFDGTGGKAFF	TGTGCCAGCAGCTTTGATGGGACAGGGGGAAAAGCTTTCTTT
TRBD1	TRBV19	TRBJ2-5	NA	CASRKGARETQYF	TGTGCCAGTAGAAAGGGGGCGCGAGAGACCCAGTACTTC
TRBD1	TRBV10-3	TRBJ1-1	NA	CAISEPGGSAFF	TGTGCCATCAGTGAGCCAGGGGGTTCGGCTTTCTTT
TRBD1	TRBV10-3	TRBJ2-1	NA	CAISPGQGGEQFF	TGTGCCATCAGTCCAGGACAGGGGGGTGAGCAGTTCTTC
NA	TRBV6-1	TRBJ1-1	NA	CASIGGLGTEAFF	TGTGCCAGCATCGGGGGCTTGGGCACTGAAGCTTTCTTT
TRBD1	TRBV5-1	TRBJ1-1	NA	CASSPGQGLAAFF	TGCGCCAGCAGCCCGGGACAGGGGCTTGCAGCTTTCTTT